Listed below are T cell receptor beta chains from one sample, sequenced in a study of shared clonotypes between healthy human individuals. The repertoire was sequenced with immunoSEQ multiplex PCR; TCRdb's copy has only in-frame clones and lacks some. Of about 2 million clones listed, approximately 94% are singletons. The sample taken for sequencing was naive CD8+ T cells sorted from blood. These receptors were obtained from a young man in good health. The CDR3 runs from the conserved cysteine through the conserved F or W. D genes are given only for firm matches. Rows may omit the clone size; those that give it use once, few, many or a size class.

>TRBJ2-2|.|TRBV27|TRBD2
CASSFSGGAGELFF
TGTGCCAGCAGTTTTAGCGGGGGGGCCGGGGAGCTGTTTTTT
>TRBJ2-2|.|TRBV6-6|.
CASSYVGHTNTGELFF
TGTGCCAGCAGTTACGTGGGACATACGAACACCGGGGAGCTGTTTTTT
>TRBJ1-4|.|TRBV6-5|.
CASSYGLPPILFF
TGTGCCAGCAGTTACGGCCTCCCCCCTATCCTGTTTTTT
>TRBJ2-5|.|TRBV5-8|.
CASSRDGIQETQYF
TGTGCCAGCAGCCGGGACGGGATCCAAGAGACCCAGTACTTC
>TRBJ2-5|.|TRBV9|TRBD1
CASSVARGLFETQYF
TGTGCCAGCAGCGTAGCCAGGGGGCTTTTCGAGACCCAGTACTTC
>TRBJ2-7|.|TRBV7-8|TRBD2
CASSAGLAGYGEQYF
TGTGCCAGCAGCGCGGGACTAGCGGGATACGGCGAGCAGTACTTC
>TRBJ2-7|.|TRBV5-5|TRBD1
CASSSDPGTGQYEQYF
TGTGCCAGCAGCTCAGACCCCGGGACAGGGCAGTACGAGCAGTACTTC
>TRBJ2-7|.|TRBV27|.
CASSFQGAPYEQYF
TGTGCCAGCAGCTTCCAAGGGGCCCCCTACGAGCAGTACTTC
>TRBJ2-7|.|TRBV11-2|.
CASSSRTDYGYEQYF
TGTGCCAGCAGCTCCAGGACAGACTACGGCTACGAGCAGTACTTC
>TRBJ2-1|.|TRBV5-1|TRBD2
CASSLATSGFPNEQFF
TGCGCCAGCAGCTTGGCCACTAGCGGATTCCCCAATGAGCAGTTCTTC
>TRBJ2-7|.|TRBV11-2|.
CASSIRGPYEQYF
TGTGCCAGCAGCATCCGAGGCCCCTACGAGCAGTACTTC
>TRBJ2-5|.|TRBV7-8|.
CASSLVGRDVEETQYF
TGTGCCAGCAGCTTAGTCGGCAGGGACGTAGAAGAGACCCAGTACTTC
>TRBJ1-3|.|TRBV18|.
CASSPPKGDISGNTIYF
TGTGCCAGCTCACCACCTAAGGGGGACATCTCTGGAAACACCATATATTTT
>TRBJ2-3|.|TRBV5-4|.
CASSFGGLGTDTQYF
TGTGCCAGCAGCTTTGGGGGCCTTGGCACAGATACGCAGTATTTT
>TRBJ2-3|.|TRBV27|TRBD2
CASSLGAGGDTQYF
TGTGCCAGCAGTTTAGGTGCGGGGGGAGATACGCAGTATTTT
>TRBJ2-2|once|TRBV10-3|TRBD1
CAISGVLAGQGAPNTGELFF
TGTGCCATCAGTGGAGTGCTGGCTGGACAGGGGGCGCCGAACACCGGGGAGCTGTTTTTT
>TRBJ2-5|.|TRBV4-3|.
CASSQEAGRQETQYF
TGCGCCAGCAGCCAAGAGGCGGGCAGGCAAGAGACCCAGTACTTC
>TRBJ2-5|.|TRBV4-3|TRBD1
CASSRPRDRDQETQYF
TGCGCCAGCAGCCGCCCCCGGGACAGGGACCAAGAGACCCAGTACTTC
>TRBJ2-7|.|TRBV7-8|.
CASSPSSTGVPYEQYF
TGTGCCAGCAGCCCGAGTAGTACCGGTGTTCCCTACGAGCAGTACTTC
>TRBJ2-5|.|TRBV5-1|.
CASSLVPMGERETQYF
TGCGCCAGCAGCTTGGTACCGATGGGAGAGAGGGAGACCCAGTACTTC
>TRBJ1-2|.|TRBV7-9|.
CASSLLGAEGYTF
TGTGCCAGCAGCTTATTAGGGGCCGAAGGCTACACCTTC
>TRBJ2-7|.|TRBV4-3|TRBD2
CASSQVGLLAGDSTPYEQYF
TGCGCCAGCAGCCAAGTGGGATTACTAGCGGGGGATTCTACCCCCTACGAGCAGTACTTC
>TRBJ1-2|.|TRBV7-3|.
CASSPYAGTYGYTF
TGTGCCAGCAGCCCCTACGCAGGGACCTATGGCTACACCTTC
>TRBJ2-2|.|TRBV4-1|.
CASSTRELIGELFF
TGCGCCAGCAGCACTCGTGAGTTGATCGGGGAGCTGTTTTTT
>TRBJ1-4|.|TRBV9|.
CASSIGQFDEKLFF
TGTGCCAGCAGCATAGGACAATTTGATGAAAAACTGTTTTTT
>TRBJ1-2|.|TRBV30|.
CAWSAPGRYGYTF
TGTGCCTGGAGTGCCCCCGGGCGATATGGCTACACCTTC
>TRBJ2-1|once|TRBV4-3|.
CASSQDVGESSYNEQFF
TGCGCCAGCAGCCAAGATGTGGGGGAGTCAAGCTACAATGAGCAGTTCTTC
>TRBJ2-7|once|TRBV4-1|TRBD1
CASSHGSLPGGSYEQYF
TGCGCCAGCAGCCACGGATCTCTGCCAGGGGGCTCCTACGAGCAGTACTTC
>TRBJ2-1|.|TRBV28|.
CASSSGKLSNEQFF
TGTGCCAGCAGTTCCGGAAAACTAAGCAATGAGCAGTTCTTC
>TRBJ2-1|.|TRBV29-1|.
CSGQGVGYNEQFF
TGCAGCGGCCAGGGAGTGGGGTACAATGAGCAGTTCTTC
>TRBJ2-7|.|TRBV5-4|.
CASSFQGASEQYF
TGTGCCAGCAGCTTTCAGGGAGCCTCCGAGCAGTACTTC
>TRBJ2-1|.|TRBV11-2|.
CASHPLFGNSNNEQFF
TGTGCCAGCCACCCCTTGTTCGGCAATTCCAACAATGAGCAGTTCTTC
>TRBJ2-3|.|TRBV10-3|.
CAISDPPGETDTQYF
TGTGCCATCAGTGACCCACCGGGAGAGACAGATACGCAGTATTTT
>TRBJ2-7|once|TRBV18|.
CASSSVEGNEQYF
TGTGCCAGCTCCTCCGTGGAGGGGAACGAGCAGTACTTC
>TRBJ2-5|.|TRBV10-1|.
CASSEFPGGEETQYF
TGCGCCAGCAGTGAGTTTCCAGGGGGGGAAGAGACCCAGTACTTC
>TRBJ1-1|.|TRBV11-3|.
CASSSTAEHLAFF
TGTGCCAGCAGCTCTACAGCAGAACACTTGGCTTTCTTT
>TRBJ1-1|.|TRBV2|.
CASSPGGTEAFF
TGTGCCAGCAGCCCCGGGGGCACTGAAGCTTTCTTT